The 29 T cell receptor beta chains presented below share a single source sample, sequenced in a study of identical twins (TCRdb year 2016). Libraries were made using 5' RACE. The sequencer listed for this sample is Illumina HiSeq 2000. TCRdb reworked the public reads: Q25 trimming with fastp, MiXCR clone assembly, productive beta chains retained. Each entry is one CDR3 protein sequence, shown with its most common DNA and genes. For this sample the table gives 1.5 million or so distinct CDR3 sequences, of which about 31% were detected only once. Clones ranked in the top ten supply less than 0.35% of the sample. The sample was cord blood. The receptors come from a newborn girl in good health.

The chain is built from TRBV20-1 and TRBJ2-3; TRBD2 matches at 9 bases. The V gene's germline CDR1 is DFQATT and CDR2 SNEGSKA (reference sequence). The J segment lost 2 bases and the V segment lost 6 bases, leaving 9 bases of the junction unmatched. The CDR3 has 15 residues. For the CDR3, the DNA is TGCAGTGCGACGGAACTAGCGGGCCTCACAGATACGCAGTATTTT. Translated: CSATELAGLTDTQYF.

In DNA form, the CDR3 reads TGCAGTGCTCTAGGGACTAGCGGGGACCAAGAGACCCAGTACTTC. Its translation: CSALGTSGDQETQYF. The V call is TRBV20-1, the J call TRBJ2-5, with 13 bases lining up with TRBD2. Germline V gives CDR1 DFQATT, CDR2 SNEGSKA (reference sequence). The CDR3 has 15 amino acids. After removal of 5 bases from V and 0 bases from J, the junction contained 3 bases not matched to a gene.

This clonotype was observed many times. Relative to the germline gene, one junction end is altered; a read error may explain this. The CDR3 DNA reads TGCGCCAGCAGCTTGTCAGCGGACACAGATACGCAGTATTTT. Amino acid sequence: CASSLSADTDTQYF. This sequence joins TRBV27 and TRBJ2-3; tentative D call: TRBD2 (5 bases). Germline V gives CDR1 MNHEY, CDR2 SMNVEV (reference sequence). The CDR3 has 14 residues.

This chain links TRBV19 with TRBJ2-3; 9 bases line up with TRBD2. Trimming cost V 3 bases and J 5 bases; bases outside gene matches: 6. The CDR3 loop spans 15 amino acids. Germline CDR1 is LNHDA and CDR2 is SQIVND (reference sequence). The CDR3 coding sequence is TGTGCCAGTAGTATCGAGGGACTAGCACGAGATACGCAGTATTTT. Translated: CASSIEGLARDTQYF.

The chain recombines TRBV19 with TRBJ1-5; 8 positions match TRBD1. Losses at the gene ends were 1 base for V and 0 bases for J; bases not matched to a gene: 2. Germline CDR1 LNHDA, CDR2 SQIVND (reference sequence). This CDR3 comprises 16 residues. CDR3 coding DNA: TGTGCCAGTAGTATAGGGGACAGGTATAGCAATCAGCCCCAGCATTTT. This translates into CASSIGDRYSNQPQHF. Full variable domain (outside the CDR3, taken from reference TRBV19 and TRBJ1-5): DGGITQSPKYLFRKEGQNVTLSCEQNLNHDAMYWYRQDPGQGLRLIYYSQIVNDFQKGDIAEGYSVSREKKESFPLTVTSAQKNPTAFYLCASSIGDRYSNQPQHFGDGTRLSIL.

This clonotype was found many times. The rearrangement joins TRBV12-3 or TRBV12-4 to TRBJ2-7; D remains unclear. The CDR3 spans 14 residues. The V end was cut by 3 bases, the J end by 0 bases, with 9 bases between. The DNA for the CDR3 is TGTGCCAGCAGTTTCAGCTCTAGCTCCTACGAGCAGTACTTC. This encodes CASSFSSSSYEQYF.

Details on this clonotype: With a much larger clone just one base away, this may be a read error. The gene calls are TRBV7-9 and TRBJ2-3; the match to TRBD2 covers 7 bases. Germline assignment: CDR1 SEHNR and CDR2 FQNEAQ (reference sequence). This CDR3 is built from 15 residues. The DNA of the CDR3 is TGTGCCAACAGCTGGGACTACTCTAGCACAGATACGCAGTATTTT. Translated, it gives CANSWDYSSTDTQYF.

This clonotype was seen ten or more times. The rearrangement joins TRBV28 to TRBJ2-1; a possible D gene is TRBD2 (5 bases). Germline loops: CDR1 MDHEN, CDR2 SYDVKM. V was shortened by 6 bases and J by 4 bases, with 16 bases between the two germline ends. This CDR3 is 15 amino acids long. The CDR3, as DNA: TGTGCCAGCAGCCCGACGTTAGGAGGTTACAATGAGCAGTTCTTC. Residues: CASSPTLGGYNEQFF.

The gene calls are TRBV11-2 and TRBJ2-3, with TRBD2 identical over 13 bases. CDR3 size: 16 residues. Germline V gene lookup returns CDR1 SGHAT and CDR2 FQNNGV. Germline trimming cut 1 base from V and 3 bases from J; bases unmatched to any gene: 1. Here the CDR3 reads CASSLVTSGRTDTQYF. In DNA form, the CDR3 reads TGTGCCAGCAGCTTAGTGACTAGCGGGAGGACAGATACGCAGTATTTT. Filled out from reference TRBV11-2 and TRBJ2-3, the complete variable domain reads EAGVAQSPRYKIIEKRQSVAFWCNPISGHATLYWYQQILGQGPKLLIQFQNNGVVDDSQLPKDRFSAERLKGVDSTLKIQPAKLEDSAVYLCASSLVTSGRTDTQYFGPGTRLTVL.

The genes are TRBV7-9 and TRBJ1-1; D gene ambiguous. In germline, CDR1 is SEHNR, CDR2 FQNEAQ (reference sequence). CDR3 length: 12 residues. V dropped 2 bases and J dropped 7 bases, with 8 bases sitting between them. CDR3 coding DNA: TGTGCCAGCAGCTTAAGGGCAGATGAAGCTTTCTTT. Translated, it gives CASSLRADEAFF.

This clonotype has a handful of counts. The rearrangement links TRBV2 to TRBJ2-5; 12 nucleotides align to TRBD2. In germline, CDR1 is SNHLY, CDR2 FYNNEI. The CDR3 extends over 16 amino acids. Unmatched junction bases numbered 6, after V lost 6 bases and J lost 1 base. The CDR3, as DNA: TGTGCCAGCAGGCCCGGACTAGCGGGGTCCCAAGAGACCCAGTACTTC. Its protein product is CASRPGLAGSQETQYF.

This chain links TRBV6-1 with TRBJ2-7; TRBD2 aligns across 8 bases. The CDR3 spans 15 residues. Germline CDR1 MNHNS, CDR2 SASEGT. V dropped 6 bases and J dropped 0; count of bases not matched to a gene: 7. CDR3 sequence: CASSRSGSYSYEQYF. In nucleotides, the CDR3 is TGTGCCAGCAGCCGAAGCGGGAGCTACTCCTACGAGCAGTACTTC.

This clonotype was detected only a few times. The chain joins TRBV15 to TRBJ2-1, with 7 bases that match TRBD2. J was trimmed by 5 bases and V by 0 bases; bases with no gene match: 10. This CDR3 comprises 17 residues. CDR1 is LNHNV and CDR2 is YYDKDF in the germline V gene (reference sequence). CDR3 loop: CATSRDRGTITNNEQFF. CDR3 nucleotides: TGTGCCACCAGCAGAGATCGGGGGACTATAACAAACAATGAGCAGTTCTTC.

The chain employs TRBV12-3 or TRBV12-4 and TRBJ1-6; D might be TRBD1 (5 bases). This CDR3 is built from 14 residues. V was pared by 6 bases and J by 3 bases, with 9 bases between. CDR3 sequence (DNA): TGTGCCAGCAGCATGGGACGCTATAATTCACCCCTCCACTTT. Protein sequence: CASSMGRYNSPLHF.

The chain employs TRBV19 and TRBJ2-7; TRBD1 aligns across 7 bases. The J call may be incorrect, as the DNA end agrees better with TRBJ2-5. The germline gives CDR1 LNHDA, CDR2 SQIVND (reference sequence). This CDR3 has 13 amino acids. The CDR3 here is CASGPGQWKTQYF. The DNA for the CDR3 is TGTGCCAGCGGACCGGGACAGTGGAAGACCCAGTACTTC.

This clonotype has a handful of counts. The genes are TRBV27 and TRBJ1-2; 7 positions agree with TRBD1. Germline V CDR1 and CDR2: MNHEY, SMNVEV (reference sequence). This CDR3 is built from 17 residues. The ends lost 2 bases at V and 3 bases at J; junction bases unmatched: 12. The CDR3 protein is CASSLRRYRGRDYGYTF. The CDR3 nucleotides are TGTGCCAGCAGTTTAAGAAGATACAGGGGTCGCGACTATGGCTACACCTTC.

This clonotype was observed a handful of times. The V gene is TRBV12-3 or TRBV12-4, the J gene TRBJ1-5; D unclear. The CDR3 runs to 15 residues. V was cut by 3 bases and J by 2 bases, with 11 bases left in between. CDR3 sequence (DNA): TGTGCCAGCAGTTTGTGGGGATGGGGCAATCAGCCCCAGCATTTT. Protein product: CASSLWGWGNQPQHF.

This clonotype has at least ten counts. CDR3: CAISPREGLAEGEQFF. DNA of the CDR3: TGTGCCATCAGTCCAAGGGAAGGACTAGCGGAAGGTGAGCAGTTCTTC. This chain links TRBV10-3 with TRBJ2-1, with 10 nucleotides matching TRBD2. The ends lost 5 bases at V and 9 bases at J; junction bases unmatched: 13. The CDR3 runs 16 residues. Germline V gives CDR1 ENHRY, CDR2 SYGVKD.

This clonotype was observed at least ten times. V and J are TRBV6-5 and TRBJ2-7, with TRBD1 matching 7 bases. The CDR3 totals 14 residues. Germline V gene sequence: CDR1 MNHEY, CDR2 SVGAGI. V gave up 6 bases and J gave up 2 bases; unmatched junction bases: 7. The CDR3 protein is CASSSGQIAYEQYF. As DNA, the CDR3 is TGTGCCAGCAGCTCGGGACAGATTGCCTACGAGCAGTACTTC.

Here the CDR3 DNA reads TGTGCCATCAGTGAATTGGGACAACCGGGCACCGGGGAGCTGTTTTTT. It translates to CAISELGQPGTGELFF. The V call is TRBV10-3, the J call TRBJ2-2, with TRBD1 as a possible D gene (6 bases). This CDR3 has 16 residues. CDR1 is ENHRY, CDR2 SYGVKD, per germline. V was clipped by 3 bases and J by 4 bases, with 15 bases between them.

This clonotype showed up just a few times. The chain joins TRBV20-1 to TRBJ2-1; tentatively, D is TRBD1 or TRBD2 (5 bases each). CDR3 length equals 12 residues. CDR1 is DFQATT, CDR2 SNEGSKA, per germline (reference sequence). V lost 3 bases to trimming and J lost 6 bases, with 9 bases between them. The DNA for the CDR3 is TGCAGTGCTAGGGGACCGGGCAATGAGCAGTTCTTC. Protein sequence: CSARGPGNEQFF.

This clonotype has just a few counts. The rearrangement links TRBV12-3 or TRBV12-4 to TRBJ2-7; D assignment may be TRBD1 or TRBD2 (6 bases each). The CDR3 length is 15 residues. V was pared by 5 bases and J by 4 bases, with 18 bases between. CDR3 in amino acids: CASSQTGAPPYEQYF. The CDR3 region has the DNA TGTGCCAGCAGTCAGACGGGGGCACCCCCTTACGAGCAGTACTTC.

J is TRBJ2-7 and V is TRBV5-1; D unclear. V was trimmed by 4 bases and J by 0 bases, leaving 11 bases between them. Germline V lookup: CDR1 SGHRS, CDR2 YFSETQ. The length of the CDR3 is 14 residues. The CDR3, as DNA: TGCGCCAGCAGCCCCTACGGGTTCTCCTACGAGCAGTACTTC. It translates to CASSPYGFSYEQYF.

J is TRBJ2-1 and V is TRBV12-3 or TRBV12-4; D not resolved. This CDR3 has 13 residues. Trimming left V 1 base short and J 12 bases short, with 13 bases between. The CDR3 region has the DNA TGTGCCAGCAGTTTAGACAGTTCTATTGGGCAGTTCTTC. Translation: CASSLDSSIGQFF.

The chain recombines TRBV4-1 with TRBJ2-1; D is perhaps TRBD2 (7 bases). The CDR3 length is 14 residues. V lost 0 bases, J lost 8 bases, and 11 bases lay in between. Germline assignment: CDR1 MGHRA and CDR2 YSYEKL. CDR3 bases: TGCGCCAGCAGCCAAGATTGGGGGGGCGATGAGCAGTTCTTC. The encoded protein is CASSQDWGGDEQFF.

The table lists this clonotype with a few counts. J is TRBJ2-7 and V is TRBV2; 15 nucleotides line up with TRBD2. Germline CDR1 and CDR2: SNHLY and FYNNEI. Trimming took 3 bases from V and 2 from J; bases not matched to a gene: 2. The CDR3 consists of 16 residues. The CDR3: CASSDGLAGGPYEQYF. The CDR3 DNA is TGTGCCAGCAGTGATGGACTAGCGGGAGGGCCCTACGAGCAGTACTTC.

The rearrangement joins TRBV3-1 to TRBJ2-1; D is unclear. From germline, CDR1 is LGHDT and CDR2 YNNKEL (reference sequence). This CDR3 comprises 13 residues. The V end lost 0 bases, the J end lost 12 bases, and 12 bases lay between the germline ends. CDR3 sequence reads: CASSQDHNQRQFF. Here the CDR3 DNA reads TGTGCCAGCAGCCAAGACCATAATCAAAGGCAGTTCTTC.

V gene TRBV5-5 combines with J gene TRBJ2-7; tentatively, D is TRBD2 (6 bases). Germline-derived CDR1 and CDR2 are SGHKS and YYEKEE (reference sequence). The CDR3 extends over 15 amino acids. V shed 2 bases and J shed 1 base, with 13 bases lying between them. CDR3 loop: CASSFLEGSSYEQYF. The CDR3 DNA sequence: TGTGCCAGCAGCTTCCTGGAGGGAAGTTCCTACGAGCAGTACTTC.

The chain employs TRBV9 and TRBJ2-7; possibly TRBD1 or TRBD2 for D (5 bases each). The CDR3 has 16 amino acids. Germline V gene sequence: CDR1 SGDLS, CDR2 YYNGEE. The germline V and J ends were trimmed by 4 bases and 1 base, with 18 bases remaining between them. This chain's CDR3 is CASSLSGAVFSYEQYF. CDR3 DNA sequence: TGTGCCAGCAGCCTTTCCGGGGCAGTCTTTTCCTACGAGCAGTACTTC.